A selection of T cell receptor beta chains follows, all from one sample in a study of blood T cell repertoires in COVID-19. Some clones are missing from TCRdb's copy, which holds only in-frame ones; the method was immunoSEQ multiplex PCR. The sample yields 300,000 to 400,000 clones, 80% to 90% seen once. Sequencing input: peripheral blood. The origin of the receptors is a man aged 30 to 39 with COVID-19, enrolled during active disease. Both conserved end residues are part of each CDR3. D genes are given only for firm matches. Part of the rows lack a size; the others show once, few, many or a class for expanded clones.

>.|TRBV19|TRBD1|TRBJ1-5
CASSTHPGTGAGQPQHF
TGTGCCAGTAGTACTCACCCCGGGACAGGGGCTGGTCAGCCCCAGCATTTT
>.|TRBV3-1/TRBV3-2|.|TRBJ1-4
CASSHRGATNEKLFF
TGTGCCAGCAGCCATCGGGGGGCAACTAATGAAAAACTGTTTTTT
>.|TRBV28|.|TRBJ2-7
CASSLFTRSYEQYF
TGTGCCAGCAGTTTATTTACCAGGTCCTACGAGCAGTACTTC
>.|TRBV25-1|TRBD1|TRBJ1-1
CASSGTGGTEAFF
TGTGCCAGCAGTGGGACAGGGGGCACTGAAGCTTTCTTT
>.|TRBV7-2|.|TRBJ1-2
CASSLVSSPGGRSGYTF
TGTGCCAGCAGCTTAGTATCATCGCCCGGTGGGCGAAGTGGCTACACCTTC
>.|TRBV4-2|.|TRBJ2-6
CASSQGKEVGANVLTF
TGTGCCAGCAGCCAGGGGAAGGAGGTAGGGGCCAACGTCCTGACTTTC
>.|TRBV4-1|.|TRBJ2-1
CASSQVRGSYNEQFF
TGCGCCAGCAGCCAAGTTCGGGGCTCCTACAATGAGCAGTTCTTC
>.|TRBV6-5|TRBD1|TRBJ1-2
CASSYSGTGVNYGYTF
TGTGCCAGCAGTTACTCAGGGACAGGGGTGAACTATGGCTACACCTTC
>.|TRBV5-1|.|TRBJ2-5
CASAPDMDRLGDGETQYF
TGCGCCAGCGCCCCGGATATGGATAGGCTGGGAGATGGGGAGACCCAGTACTTC
>.|TRBV5-1|TRBD1|TRBJ2-2
CASSFVTGQGTGELFF
TGCGCCAGCAGCTTTGTCACGGGACAGGGCACCGGGGAGCTGTTTTTT
>.|TRBV12-3/TRBV12-4|.|TRBJ1-2
CAGHGSADGYTF
TGTGCCGGACACGGAAGCGCAGATGGCTACACCTTC
>.|TRBV5-5|.|TRBJ2-6
CASKGMGVSGANVLTF
TGTGCCAGCAAGGGGATGGGTGTCTCTGGGGCCAACGTCCTGACTTTC
>many|TRBV6-2/TRBV6-3|TRBD1|TRBJ1-4
CASSSGTENEKLFF
TGTGCCAGCAGCTCCGGGACAGAAAATGAAAAACTGTTTTTT
>.|TRBV7-2|.|TRBJ1-1
CASSLSGTQNTEAFF
TGTGCCAGCAGCTTATCAGGGACACAGAACACTGAAGCTTTCTTT
>.|TRBV11-2|TRBD2|TRBJ2-7
CASSLAGGSYEQYF
TGTGCCAGCAGCTTAGCGGGGGGAAGCTACGAGCAGTACTTC
>.|TRBV15|TRBD1|TRBJ1-3
CATSRDEGGGDTIYF
TGTGCCACCAGCAGAGATGAAGGGGGCGGGGACACCATATATTTT
>.|TRBV25-1|.|TRBJ1-2
CASSESRSSYGYTF
TGTGCCAGCAGTGAATCGAGGAGTTCCTATGGCTACACCTTC
>.|TRBV5-4|TRBD2|TRBJ2-1
CASSSIAGGPNEQFF
TGTGCCAGCAGCTCAATAGCGGGAGGGCCCAATGAGCAGTTCTTC
>.|TRBV30|.|TRBJ2-7
CAWMVGLSAQYF
TGTGCCTGGATGGTAGGTCTTAGCGCGCAGTACTTC
>few|TRBV7-2|TRBD2|TRBJ2-1
CASSLTSGRFNEQFF
TGTGCCAGCAGCTTAACTAGCGGGAGGTTCAATGAGCAGTTCTTC
>.|TRBV15|TRBD2|TRBJ2-1
CATSREGLAGGPRSYNEQFF
TGTGCCACCAGCAGAGAAGGACTAGCGGGAGGGCCACGCTCCTACAATGAGCAGTTCTTC